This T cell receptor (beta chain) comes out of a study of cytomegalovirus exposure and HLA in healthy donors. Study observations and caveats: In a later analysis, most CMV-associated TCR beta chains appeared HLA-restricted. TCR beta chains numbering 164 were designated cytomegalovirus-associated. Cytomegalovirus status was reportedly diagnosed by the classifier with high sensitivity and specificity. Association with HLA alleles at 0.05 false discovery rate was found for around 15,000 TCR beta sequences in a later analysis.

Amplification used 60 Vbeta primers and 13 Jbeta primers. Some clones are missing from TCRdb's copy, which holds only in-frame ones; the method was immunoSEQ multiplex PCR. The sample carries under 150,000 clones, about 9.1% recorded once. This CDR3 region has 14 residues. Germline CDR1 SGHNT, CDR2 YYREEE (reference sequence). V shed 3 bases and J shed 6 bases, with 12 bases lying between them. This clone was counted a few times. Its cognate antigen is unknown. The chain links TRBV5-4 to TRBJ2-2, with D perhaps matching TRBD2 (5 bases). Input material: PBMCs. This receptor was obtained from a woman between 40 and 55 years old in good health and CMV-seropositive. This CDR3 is CASSSGKGAGELFF. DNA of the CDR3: TGTGCCAGCAGCTCGGGAAAGGGAGCCGGGGAGCTGTTTTTT.